This TCR beta chain was sequenced during a study of T cell clonotyping in hematopoietic cell transplantation. Study observations and caveats: Few recipient clonotypes overlapped donors; over 97% were de novo at given depth. Cells were unsorted, so CD4 and CD8 contributions were not separated. Graft donor and pretransplant recipient Inverse Simpson Index values predicted broader posttransplant TCR diversity.

Points on this clone: The antigen remains unidentified.

Repertoires were generated with immunoSEQ multiplex PCR, while TCRdb's copy carries only in-frame clones and drops some. This sample yields over a thousand clones, of which over 40% are seen a single time; around a quarter belongs to the top ten. This CDR3 contains 15 residues. Trimming removed 3 bases from V and 1 base from J; junction bases left unmatched: 3. Germline V gene data show CDR1 as MGHRA and CDR2 as YSYEKL. The chain joins TRBV4-1 to TRBJ2-3, with TRBD2 matching over 8 bases. The sequence was collected from a male patient aged 45-60 years who had an allogeneic stem cell transplant from an unrelated donor, so T cells may come from the graft donor. Some clones in this sample may be carry-over from other donors' samples. Source: PBMCs, taken 180 days after allogeneic stem cell transplant. The CDR3 here is CASSQTSAGTDTQYF. DNA of the CDR3: TGCGCCAGCAGCCAGACTAGCGCGGGCACAGATACGCAGTATTTT.